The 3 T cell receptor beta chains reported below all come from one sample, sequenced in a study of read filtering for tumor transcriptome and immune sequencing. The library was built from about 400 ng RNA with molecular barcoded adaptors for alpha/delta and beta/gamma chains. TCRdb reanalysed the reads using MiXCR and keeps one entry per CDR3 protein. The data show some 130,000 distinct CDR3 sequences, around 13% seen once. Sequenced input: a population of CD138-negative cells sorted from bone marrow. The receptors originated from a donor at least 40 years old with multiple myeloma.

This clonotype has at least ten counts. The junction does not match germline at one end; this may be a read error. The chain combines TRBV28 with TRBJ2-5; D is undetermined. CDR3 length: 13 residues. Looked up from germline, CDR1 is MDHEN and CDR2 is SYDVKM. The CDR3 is CASSPSLAETQYF. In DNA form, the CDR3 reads TGTGCCAGCAGTCCTTCTTTGGCAGAGACCCAGTATTTC.

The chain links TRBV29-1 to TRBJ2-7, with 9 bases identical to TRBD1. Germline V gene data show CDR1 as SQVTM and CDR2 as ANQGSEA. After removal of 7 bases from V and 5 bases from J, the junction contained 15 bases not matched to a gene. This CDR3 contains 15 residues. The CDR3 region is CSAGGTGSFLDEQYF. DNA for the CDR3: TGCAGCGCCGGGGGGACAGGGTCATTCCTGGACGAGCAGTACTTC.

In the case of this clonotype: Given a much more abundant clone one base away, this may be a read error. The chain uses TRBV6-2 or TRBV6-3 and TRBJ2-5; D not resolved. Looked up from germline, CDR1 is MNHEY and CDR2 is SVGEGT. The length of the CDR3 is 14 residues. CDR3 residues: CDSNQAFLQETQYF. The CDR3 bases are TGTGACAGCAATCAGGCGTTTCTCCAAGAGACCCAGTACTTC.